The source of this T cell receptor (beta chain) is a study of T cells in localized non-small cell lung cancer. Study observations and caveats: Maximal T cell clonality occurred in uninvolved adjacent lung, with tumor ranking below it. Patients showing higher blood T cell density tended to see longer overall survival. Heterogeneity remains possible because sequencing was limited to only one tumor region. Median approximately 58 top-100 tumor clones were shared with paired adjacent lung.

Germline trimming cut 0 bases from V and 0 bases from J; bases unmatched to any gene: 1. Germline V lookup: CDR1 SGHRS, CDR2 YFSETQ. CDR3 size: 15 residues. As concerns this clone: Its antigen is unknown.

Method: immunoSEQ multiplex PCR; TCRdb's copy keeps in-frame clones and lacks some. The table shows 90,000 to 95,000 clones, with approximately 88% occurring only once. This clonotype originated in a man aged 40 to 70 with stage I squamous cell lung carcinoma. This chain joins TRBV5-1 and TRBJ2-3; TRBD1 aligns across 7 bases. Specimen: peripheral blood, collected before any cancer treatment. CDR3 coding DNA: TGCGCCAGCAGCTTGGTGGGACAGAGCACAGATACGCAGTATTTT. This codes for CASSLVGQSTDTQYF.